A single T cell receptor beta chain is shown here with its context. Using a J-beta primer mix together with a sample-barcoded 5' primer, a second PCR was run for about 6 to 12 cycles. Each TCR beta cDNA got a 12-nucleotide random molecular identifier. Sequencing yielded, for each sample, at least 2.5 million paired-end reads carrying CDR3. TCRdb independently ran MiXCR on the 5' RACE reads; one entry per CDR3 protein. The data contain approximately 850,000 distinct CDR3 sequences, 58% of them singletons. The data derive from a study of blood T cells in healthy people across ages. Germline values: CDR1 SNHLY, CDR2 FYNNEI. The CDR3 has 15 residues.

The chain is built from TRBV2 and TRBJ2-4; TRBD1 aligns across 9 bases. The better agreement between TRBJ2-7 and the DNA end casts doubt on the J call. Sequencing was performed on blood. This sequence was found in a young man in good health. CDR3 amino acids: CASSEMTGGYDEQYF. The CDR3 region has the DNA TGTGCCAGCAGTGAGATGACAGGGGGGTATGACGAGCAGTACTTC.